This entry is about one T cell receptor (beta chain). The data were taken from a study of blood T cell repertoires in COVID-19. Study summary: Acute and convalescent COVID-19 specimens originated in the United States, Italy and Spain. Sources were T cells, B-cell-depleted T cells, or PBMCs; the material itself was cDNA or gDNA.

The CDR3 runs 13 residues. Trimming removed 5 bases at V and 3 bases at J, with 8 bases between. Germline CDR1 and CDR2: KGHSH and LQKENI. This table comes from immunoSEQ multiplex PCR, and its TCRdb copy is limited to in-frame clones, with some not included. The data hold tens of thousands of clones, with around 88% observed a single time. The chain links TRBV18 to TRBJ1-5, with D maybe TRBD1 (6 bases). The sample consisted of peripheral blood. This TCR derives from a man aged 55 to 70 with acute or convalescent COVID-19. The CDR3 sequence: CASSAGDNQPQHF. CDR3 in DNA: TGTGCCAGCTCAGCAGGGGACAATCAGCCCCAGCATTTT.